The 23 T cell receptor beta chains below all came from one sample that was sequenced in a study of immune characterization of retroperitoneal liposarcoma (dated by TCRdb to between 2019 and 2020). The protocol used for the library was PCR. Sequencing took place on a NextSeq 500. TCRdb handled the public reads itself, with Q25 trimming in fastp and clone calling in MiXCR, and kept productive beta chains. Every entry covers one CDR3 protein and lists the most common genes and DNA from its rows. Present in this sample are some 9,300 distinct CDR3 sequences, around 35% of which were seen just once. Of the sample, approximately 24% falls within the top ten clones. The sample taken for sequencing was tumor tissue. These TCRs come from a male donor with retroperitoneal liposarcoma.

This clonotype appeared a few times. This chain uses TRBV7-2 with TRBJ1-5, with D hard to call. The CDR3 covers 15 residues. Trimming pared 1 base from V and 4 bases from J, leaving 11 bases between. From germline, CDR1 is SGHTA and CDR2 FQGNSA. CDR3 in amino acids: CASSLVPQSNQPQHF. The CDR3 coding sequence is TGTGCCAGCAGCTTAGTCCCCCAGAGTAATCAGCCCCAGCATTTT.

The V and J genes are TRBV6-6 and TRBJ2-3; D is ambiguous. Germline V CDR1 and CDR2: MNHNY, SVGAGI (reference sequence). V shed 6 bases and J shed 2 bases, with 6 bases lying between them. The CDR3 is 12 residues long. The CDR3 region is CASSPFTDTQYF. CDR3 nucleotides: TGTGCCAGCAGCCCATTCACAGATACGCAGTATTTT.

The CDR3 bases are TGTGCCAGCAGCCGCCGGGACAGGGTGAAGCACGAGCAGTACTTC. Residues: CASSRRDRVKHEQYF. The rearrangement links TRBV7-2 to TRBJ2-5, with 9 bases that match TRBD1. With the DNA end fitting TRBJ2-7 better, the J assignment may be wrong. The CDR3 loop spans 15 amino acids. Germline V gene sequence: CDR1 SGHTA, CDR2 FQGNSA.

Relative to its sample, this clonotype is medium-sized (0.01 to 0.1%). The chain carries TRBV6-6 and TRBJ2-7; unclear D gene. Trimming cost V 2 bases and J 3 bases, with 17 bases left between them. The CDR3 runs 16 residues. The germline gives CDR1 MNHNY, CDR2 SVGAGI (reference sequence). The CDR3 DNA is TGTGCCAGCAGTTACGGCGCAAGGCTAGTGGGCTACGAGCAGTACTTC. Amino acid sequence: CASSYGARLVGYEQYF.

This clonotype occurred a few times. This chain links TRBV6-6 with TRBJ1-1; no clear D gene. CDR1 is MNHNY and CDR2 is SVGAGI in the germline V gene (reference sequence). The CDR3 extends over 13 amino acids. V was cut by 6 bases and J by 2 bases, with 10 bases left in between. Written as DNA, the CDR3 is TGTGCCAGCAGCCGTGTCTCAAACACTGAAGCTTTCTTT. It encodes CASSRVSNTEAFF.

This rearrangement joins TRBV27 to TRBJ2-1; 12 nucleotides agree with TRBD2. V lost 4 bases to trimming and J lost 10 bases; unmatched junction nucleotides: 11. Germline V lookup: CDR1 MNHEY, CDR2 SMNVEV (reference sequence). The CDR3 extends over 16 amino acids. The CDR3 DNA reads as TGTGCCAGCAGTTCTAGCGGGAGGGCCAACCCCTACGAGCAGTTCTTC. Protein product: CASSSSGRANPYEQFF.

The chain is built from TRBV6-6 and TRBJ1-1; D is unclear. Per germline, CDR1 MNHNY and CDR2 SVGAGI (reference sequence). The CDR3 totals 14 residues. V was trimmed by 3 bases and J by 1 base, leaving 9 bases between them. DNA of the CDR3: TGTGCCAGCAGTTATTTAGTGAGGAACACTGAAGCTTTCTTT. It is translated as CASSYLVRNTEAFF.

In this sample, this clonotype is medium-sized. V is TRBV6-6 and J is TRBJ2-2; D not resolved. V lost 2 bases and J 5 bases, leaving 9 bases between the germline ends. The CDR3 extends over 14 amino acids. Germline values: CDR1 MNHNY, CDR2 SVGAGI (reference sequence). The CDR3 DNA reads TGTGCCAGCAGTTACCCCGAGAGGACCGGGGAGCTGTTTTTT. Its translation is CASSYPERTGELFF.

This clonotype was observed at least ten times. The V call is TRBV11-3, the J call TRBJ2-1; D call uncertain. The better agreement between TRBJ2-5 and the DNA end casts doubt on the J call. The CDR3 loop spans 16 amino acids. Germline lookup yields CDR1 SGHNT and CDR2 YENEEA. CDR3 residues: CASSARPLMGKETQYF. The CDR3 DNA reads as TGTGCCAGCAGCGCCCGGCCGCTTATGGGGAAAGAGACCCAGTACTTC.

This rearrangement joins TRBV11-1 to TRBJ2-5; D uncertain. V dropped 4 bases and J dropped 7 bases, with 7 bases sitting between them. The CDR3 has 11 amino acids. Germline V gene data show CDR1 as SGHAT and CDR2 as FQDESV (reference sequence). The DNA of the CDR3 is TGTGCCAGCAGCTCAGTTGGGACCCAGTACTTC. Amino acid sequence: CASSSVGTQYF.

This rearrangement joins TRBV6-1 to TRBJ2-3; D might be TRBD1 (6 bases). The CDR3 is 15 amino acids. Germline lookup yields CDR1 MNHNS and CDR2 SASEGT. Trimming took 6 bases from V and 4 from J, leaving 17 bases between them. The CDR3 nucleotides read TGTGCCAGCAGATCGCAGGGGTTCGGCCCAGATACGCAGTATTTT. This codes for CASRSQGFGPDTQYF.

The rearrangement links TRBV4-1 to TRBJ2-3; TRBD2 matches 12 bases. This CDR3 region has 21 residues. With V trimmed by 0 bases and J by 3 bases, 16 bases remained unmatched. The germline CDR1 and CDR2 sequences are MGHRA and YSYEKL. The CDR3 DNA sequence: TGCGCCAGCAGCCAAGATCATTTGCCTTCTAGCGGGAGGGCCGAGACAGATACGCAGTATTTT. Its protein is CASSQDHLPSSGRAETDTQYF.

The rearrangement uses TRBV11-2 and TRBJ2-5, with TRBD1 matching 8 bases. The DNA matches TRBJ2-7 better at its end, which makes the J call doubtful. Germline V gene data show CDR1 as SGHAT and CDR2 as FQNNGV. This CDR3 is 14 amino acids long. The CDR3 here is CASSLNRGFYEQYF. CDR3 coding DNA: TGTGCCAGCAGCTTAAACAGGGGGTTCTACGAGCAGTACTTC.

This chain uses TRBV7-3 with TRBJ2-1; TRBD1 matches at 7 bases. Germline-derived CDR1 and CDR2 are SGHTA and FQGTGA. This CDR3 has 14 amino acids. The trim removed 5 bases at V and 6 bases at J, leaving 7 bases unmatched. The CDR3 coding sequence is TGTGCCAGCAGCCCAATGACAGGGTCCAATGAGCAGTTCTTC. It codes for CASSPMTGSNEQFF.

V usage is TRBV6-6 and J usage is TRBJ2-4, with D perhaps being TRBD1 or TRBD2 (5 bases each). With 8 bases removed from V and 13 bases from J, the gap between germline ends came to 24 bases. Germline CDR1 MNHNY, CDR2 SVGAGI (reference sequence). The CDR3 has 14 residues. Here the CDR3 reads CASGTPSSYNEQYF. The CDR3 DNA is TGTGCCAGCGGGACCCCGAGCTCCTACAATGAGCAGTACTTC.

Remarks on this clonotype: No conserved phenylalanine or tryptophan ends this CDR3, so it is likely a read error. The chain links TRBV11-3 to TRBJ2-1; 9 bases map to TRBD2. With V trimmed by 5 bases and J by 2 bases, 4 bases remained unmatched. The CDR3 sequence is 15 residues long. Looked up from germline, CDR1 is SGHNT and CDR2 is YENEEA. CDR3 sequence (DNA): TGTGCCAGCAGCGGTAGCGGGGGACCCTACAATGAGCAGTTCTTA. Its translation is CASSGSGGPYNEQFL.

The V and J genes are TRBV6-8 and TRBJ1-4; 7 nucleotides agree with TRBD1. CDR3 size: 13 residues. CDR1 MNHGY and CDR2 SAAAGT come from the germline V gene. V gave up 5 bases and J gave up 8 bases; unmatched junction bases: 5. CDR3 loop: CASSDRVREKLFF. The CDR3 DNA is TGTGCCAGCAGTGACAGGGTACGGGAAAAACTGTTTTTT.

This chain links TRBV12-3 or TRBV12-4 with TRBJ2-1; a possible D gene is TRBD1 (5 bases). CDR3 size: 17 residues. V lost 4 bases and J 2 bases, leaving 18 bases between the germline ends. CDR3 sequence reads: CASSSDARDIPYNEQFF. In DNA, the CDR3 is TGTGCCAGCAGTTCGGATGCCAGGGATATACCCTACAATGAGCAGTTCTTC.

V and J are TRBV6-1 and TRBJ2-1, with D possibly TRBD2 on 5 matching bases. With the DNA end fitting TRBJ2-5 better, the J assignment may be wrong. This CDR3 contains 13 residues. In germline, CDR1 is MNHNS, CDR2 SASEGT. The CDR3 nucleotides are TGTGCCAGCACCCCCCGGGGACAAGAGACCCAGTACTTC. This translates into CASTPRGQETQYF.

The sample holds a few counts of this clonotype. The CDR3 nucleotides read TGTGCCAGCAGCTTAGTAGGCACTAGCGGAAGCACAGATACGCAGTATTTT. The encoded protein is CASSLVGTSGSTDTQYF. This chain connects TRBV7-6 to TRBJ2-3, with TRBD2 matching over 8 bases. The CDR3 covers 17 residues. V gave up 1 base and J gave up 0 bases; unmatched junction bases: 6. Germline assignment: CDR1 SGHVS and CDR2 FNYEAQ.

The rearrangement joins TRBV7-3 to TRBJ2-5; D unresolved. The CDR3 has 13 residues. Germline CDR1 SGHTA, CDR2 FQGTGA. V lost 7 bases and J 2 bases, leaving 11 bases between the germline ends. CDR3 coding DNA: TGTGCCAGCACCGGACCTTTTCAAGAGACCCAGTACTTC. This encodes CASTGPFQETQYF.

This clonotype came up a few times. J is TRBJ2-1 and V is TRBV10-1; the match to TRBD1 covers 7 bases. The CDR3 is made up of 15 amino acids. Per the germline V gene, CDR1 is WNHNN and CDR2 is SYGVQD (reference sequence). V shed 4 bases, J shed 3 bases, and the junction held 6 bases outside the gene matches. The CDR3 sequence: CASSGGQDFYNEQFF. The CDR3 DNA reads TGCGCCAGCAGTGGAGGACAGGATTTCTACAATGAGCAGTTCTTC.

This clonotype was counted a few times. This rearrangement joins TRBV6-1 to TRBJ2-1; D gene unclear. Trimming shortened V by 5 bases and J by 10 bases, and 21 bases separated the two germline ends. CDR3 size: 15 residues. Germline V gene sequence: CDR1 MNHNS, CDR2 SASEGT. In nucleotides, the CDR3 is TGTGCCAGCAGTCCCCGGGTCGGATACTCCTACGAGCAGTTCTTC. Amino acids: CASSPRVGYSYEQFF.